This T cell receptor beta chain was captured in a study of cytomegalovirus exposure and HLA in healthy donors. Trimming removed 1 base from V and 4 bases from J, with 8 bases in between. Per germline, CDR1 LGHNA and CDR2 YSLEER. The CDR3 is 15 residues long. In the PCR, 60 Vbeta and 13 Jbeta primers were used. Clones were sequenced by immunoSEQ multiplex PCR, and TCRdb holds only the in-frame ones, with some missing. Here the sample spans 130,000 or so clones, about 76% being singletons. The TCR comes from a woman aged 40 to 49 in good health and CMV-seronegative. The specimen sequenced was PBMCs. The genes are TRBV4-3 and TRBJ2-6; D is uncertain. DNA for the CDR3: TGCGCCAGCAGCCAAGTCGCACAGGGGGCCAACGTCCTGACTTTC. The encoded protein is CASSQVAQGANVLTF.